This TCR beta chain appears in the sequencing data of a study of PD-1 blockade in classical Hodgkin lymphoma. Study results and limitations: Healthy donors were reported to have higher baseline TCR diversity than newly diagnosed patients.

The CDR3 length is 13 residues. The V end lost 4 bases, the J end lost 5 bases, and 10 bases lay between the germline ends. CDR1 and CDR2 (germline): SGDLS, YYNGEE. The assay was immunoSEQ multiplex PCR, and TCRdb's table has in-frame clones only and misses some. The top ten hold 24% of the sample, which has thousands of clones, about 70% seen once. In the case of this clone: Its antigen remains unidentified.

Sample time point: cycle 4 day 1 (C4D1), after about 6 weeks of nivolumab. The patients all showed relapse after autologous stem cell transplantation, while their brentuximab vedotin exposure varied. PBMCs, once thawed, yielded CD8+ T cells isolated by magnetic negative selection. The clonotype comes from a human donor with classical Hodgkin lymphoma. This chain links TRBV9 with TRBJ2-1; D unclear. Sequenced material: CD8+ T cells from blood, taken before the fourth cycle of nivolumab. The CDR3 DNA follows: TGTGCCAGCAGCTTTTACCAAAACAATGAGCAGTTCTTC. Translated: CASSFYQNNEQFF.